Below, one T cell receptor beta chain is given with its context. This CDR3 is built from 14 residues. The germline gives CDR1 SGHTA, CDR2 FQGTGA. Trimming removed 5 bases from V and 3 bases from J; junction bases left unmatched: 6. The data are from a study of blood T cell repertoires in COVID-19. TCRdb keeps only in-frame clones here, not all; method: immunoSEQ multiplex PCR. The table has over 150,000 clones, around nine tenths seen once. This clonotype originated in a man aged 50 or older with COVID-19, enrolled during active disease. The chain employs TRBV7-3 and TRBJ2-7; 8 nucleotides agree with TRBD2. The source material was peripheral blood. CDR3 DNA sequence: TGTGCCAGCAGCCCCTTAGCGGGAAGCTACGAGCAGTACTTC. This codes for CASSPLAGSYEQYF. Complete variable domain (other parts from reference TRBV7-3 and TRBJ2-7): GAGVSQTPSNKVTEKGKYVELRCDPISGHTALYWYRQSLGQGPEFLIYFQGTGAADDSGLPNDRFFAVRPEGSVSTLKIQRTERGDSAVYLCASSPLAGSYEQYFGPGTRLTVT.